The text below deals with one T cell receptor beta chain. There are a few counts of this clonotype. Its binding antigen is unknown. Base qualities are not provided; no much larger clone lies one nucleotide away. The treatment or condition label on this specimen signifies: live attenuated yellow fever vaccine strain. At each blood-draw timepoint, two biological replicates of bulk PBMCs were obtained. A standard Ficoll-Paque protocol was used to isolate PBMCs from peripheral blood. TriZol was used to extract RNA from bulk PBMCs, CD4 and CD8 fractions, and dextramer-positive and dextramer-negative fractions. TCRdb shows the sequencer as Illumina NovaSeq 6000. TCR cDNA was synthesized by 5'RACE template switching, through which a universal primer site and unique molecular identifiers were introduced. cDNA synthesis was primed from both the TCR alpha and TCR beta constant segments. Libraries were amplified in two PCR steps, with sample barcodes and sequencing adapters added in the second step. Libraries were sequenced on Illumina HiSeq 2500 (2x100 bp) or NovaSeq (2x150 bp). As for the authors' bioinformatics: MIGEC handled demultiplexing of reads and collapsing into UMI consensus sequences, while MiXCR performed V(D)J alignment. Vaccine-responding clonotypes were identified with edgeR using replicate PBMC samples, with FDR below 0.01 and a log2 fold change above 5 up to day 15 being required. CD4 or CD8 identity was assigned to each bulk clonotype according to whether the clonotype was present at higher abundance in the sequenced CD4 repertoire or the sequenced CD8 repertoire. In TCRdb, the public reads were trimmed at Q25 with fastp and aligned with MiXCR, with productive beta chains retained. CDR3 protein sequences are deduplicated, and each keeps its most common genes and DNA. The V and J calls and clone size come from TCRdb's table, not from the authors' own analysis. In this sample the table shows about 310,000 distinct CDR3 sequences, approximately 3.8% of which occur a single time. In total, the top ten clones hold around a quarter of the sample.

The sample comes from a study of T cells after yellow fever vaccination (dated by TCRdb to 2018 to 2020). As for the study more broadly: The SMART-Seq v4 Ultra Low Input RNA kit was used to prepare libraries from fractions with low cell numbers. To follow T-cell clones before and after primary and booster YFV17D yellow fever vaccination, bulk TCR alpha and beta repertoires were sequenced over time. Two healthy male donors, one aged 18 to 30 and one aged 30 to 40 years, made up the cohort. Blood was drawn at multiple timepoints before and after primary and secondary immunization, with bulk PBMC replicates and cell subsets isolated.

Results and caveats for the whole study, not just this receptor: The secondary T-cell response was found to be weaker but faster than the primary response, with a peak reached on day 5 rather than on day 15. After the booster, most clones that had expanded after primary vaccination were detected again (approximately 96% of CD4 and around 88% of CD8), suggesting broad maintenance of memory. The study included only two donors, which limits how far the findings can be generalized. A small share of clonotypes occurred in both CD4 and CD8 compartments, likely arising from convergent recombination. Computational filtering was required because FACS-sorted repertoires could contain abundant contaminating clonotypes from the bulk population.

CDR1 and CDR2 are read off the germline V gene as KGHSH and LQKENI. From the cysteine up to the phenylalanine, the CDR3 has a length of 17 residues. Just CDR3 DNA is preserved here, 51 bases in frame from base 1. V was cut back by 5 bases and J by 3 bases, leaving a gap of 19 bases between them. The clonotype comes from a man aged 18 to 30 who received the YFV17D yellow fever vaccine. Here the sequenced sample was PBMCs, taken on the day of the yellow fever booster vaccination. The chain is assembled from TRBV18 and TRBJ2-2; the D region possibly corresponds to TRBD1 (6 bases align). This receptor has the CDR3 CASSLLGTQVDTGELFF. Here is the DNA: TGTGCCAGCTCATTACTCGGGACACAGGTCGACACCGGGGAGCTGTTTTTT.